The sequence of this T cell receptor (beta chain) was determined in a study of blood T cell repertoires in COVID-19. Original methodology: Counts of nucleated cells, estimated from reference gene primer amplification, were obtained. Assay used: immunoSEQ multiplex PCR; TCRdb lists only in-frame clones, some missing. Clone size and the V and J calls come from that table; the DNA yielded D and trimming. The repertoire holds 150,000 to 200,000 clones, with around 80% as singletons. Recruitment covered roughly 24 US areas and drew participants whose ages spanned about 18 to 100 years. Participant-reported clinical history was the basis for cohort assignment. Recovered Cohort 3 donors showed two negative PCRs, clearance, or symptom resolution. The material sequenced was PBMCs or T cells enriched from blood (not recorded which). This TCR derives from a woman in her fifties or sixties who had recovered from COVID-19.

For the CDR3, the DNA is TGTGCCAGCAGTGAAACTAGCCTGATAACAGATACGCAGTATTTT. It encodes CASSETSLITDTQYF. The chain carries TRBV6-4 and TRBJ2-3; D might be TRBD2 (6 bases). This CDR3 region has 15 residues. Germline CDR1 MRHNA, CDR2 SNTAGT. V was clipped by 3 bases and J by 3 bases, with 13 bases between them.